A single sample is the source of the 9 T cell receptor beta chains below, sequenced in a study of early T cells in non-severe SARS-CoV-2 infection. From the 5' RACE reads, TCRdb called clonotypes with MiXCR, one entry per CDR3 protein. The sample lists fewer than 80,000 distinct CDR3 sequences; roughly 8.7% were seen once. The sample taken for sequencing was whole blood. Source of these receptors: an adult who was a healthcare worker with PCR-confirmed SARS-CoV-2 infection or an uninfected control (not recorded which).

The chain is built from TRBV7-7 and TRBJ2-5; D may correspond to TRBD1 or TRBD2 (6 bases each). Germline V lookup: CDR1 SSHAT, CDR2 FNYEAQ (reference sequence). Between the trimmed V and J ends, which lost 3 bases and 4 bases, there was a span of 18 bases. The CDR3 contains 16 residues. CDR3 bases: TGTGCCAGCAGCTTGGGGGGCCTCCAAGGGGTAGAGACCCAGTACTTC. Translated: CASSLGGLQGVETQYF.

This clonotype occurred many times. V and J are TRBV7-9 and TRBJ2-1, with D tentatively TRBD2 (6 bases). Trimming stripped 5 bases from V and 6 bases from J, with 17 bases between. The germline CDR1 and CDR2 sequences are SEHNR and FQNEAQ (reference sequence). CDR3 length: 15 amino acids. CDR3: CASSLSGSGSNEQFF. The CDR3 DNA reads TGTGCCAGCAGCCTAAGCGGGTCGGGGAGCAATGAGCAGTTCTTC.

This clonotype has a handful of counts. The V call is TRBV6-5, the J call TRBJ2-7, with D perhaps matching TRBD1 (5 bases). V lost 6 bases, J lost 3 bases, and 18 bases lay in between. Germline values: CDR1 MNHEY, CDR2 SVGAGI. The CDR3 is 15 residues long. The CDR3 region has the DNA TGTGCCAGCAGCCCCCGGACACCATGGGTCTACGAGCAGTACTTC. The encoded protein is CASSPRTPWVYEQYF.

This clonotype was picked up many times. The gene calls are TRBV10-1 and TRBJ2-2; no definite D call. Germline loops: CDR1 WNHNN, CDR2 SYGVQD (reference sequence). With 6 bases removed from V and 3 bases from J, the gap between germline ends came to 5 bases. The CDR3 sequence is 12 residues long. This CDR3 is CASRDDTGELFF. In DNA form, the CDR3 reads TGCGCCAGCAGGGACGACACCGGGGAGCTGTTTTTT.

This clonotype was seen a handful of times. The CDR3 region is CASSHPSGGFNEQFF. Here the CDR3 DNA reads TGTGCCAGCAGCCATCCTAGCGGGGGATTCAATGAGCAGTTCTTC. This chain joins TRBV3-1 and TRBJ2-1, with 10 bases that match TRBD2. With V trimmed by 3 bases and J by 6 bases, 5 bases remained unmatched. There are 15 residues in the CDR3. Looked up from germline, CDR1 is LGHDT and CDR2 is YNNKEL (reference sequence).

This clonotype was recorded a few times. CDR3 sequence reads: CASSFENSGNTIYF. The CDR3 DNA reads as TGCGCCAGCAGCTTCGAAAACTCTGGAAACACCATATATTTT. This chain uses TRBV5-1 with TRBJ1-3; D is uncertain. The CDR3 has 14 amino acids. Germline V gene lookup returns CDR1 SGHRS and CDR2 YFSETQ. Trimming removed 2 bases at V and 0 bases at J, with 6 bases between.

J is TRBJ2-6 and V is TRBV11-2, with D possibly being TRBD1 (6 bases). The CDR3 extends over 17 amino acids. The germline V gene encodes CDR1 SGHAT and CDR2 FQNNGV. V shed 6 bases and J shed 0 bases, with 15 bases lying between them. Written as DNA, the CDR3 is TGTGCCAGCAGATTGGGAAGGACAGACTCTGGGGCCAACGTCCTGACTTTC. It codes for CASRLGRTDSGANVLTF.

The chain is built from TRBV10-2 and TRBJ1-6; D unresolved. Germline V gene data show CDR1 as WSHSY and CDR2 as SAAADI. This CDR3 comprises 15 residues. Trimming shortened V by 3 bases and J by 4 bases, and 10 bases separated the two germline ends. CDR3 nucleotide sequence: TGCGCCAGCAGTGATGCGATACCTTATAATTCACCCCTCCACTTT. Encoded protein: CASSDAIPYNSPLHF.

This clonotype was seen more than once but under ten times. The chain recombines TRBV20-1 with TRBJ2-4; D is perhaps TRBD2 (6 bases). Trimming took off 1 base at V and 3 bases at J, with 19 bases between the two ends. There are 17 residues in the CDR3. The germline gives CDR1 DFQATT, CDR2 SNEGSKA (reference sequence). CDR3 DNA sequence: TGCAGTGCTAGAGGTGGGACTTCCAGAGGTGGCAAAAACATTCAGTACTTC. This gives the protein CSARGGTSRGGKNIQYF.